These 4 T cell receptor beta chains were sequenced from one sample in a study of CD8 T cell repertoires and HIV-1 epitope variants. These receptors are not linked to any known antigen. The assay was immunoSEQ multiplex PCR, and TCRdb's table has in-frame clones only and misses some. This sample has several thousand clones, with about 62% found just once. Sequencing used cultured CD8+ T cells derived from PBMCs. The receptors stem from a male donor with HIV.

The gene calls are TRBV6-1 and TRBJ2-3; 11 bases agree with TRBD2. The CDR3 runs 15 residues. V gave up 2 bases and J gave up 4 bases; unmatched junction bases: 2. Germline assignment: CDR1 MNHNS and CDR2 SASEGT. DNA for the CDR3: TGTGCCAGCAGTGAACTAGCGGGGGGTCCAGATACGCAGTATTTT. The encoded protein is CASSELAGGPDTQYF.

V and J are TRBV21-1 and TRBJ2-5. TRBV21-1 is flagged as a pseudogene. CDR3 size: 13 residues. DNA of the CDR3: TGTGCCAGCACTGACCACCCGTGGGAGACCCAGTACTTC. Translating it yields CASTDHPWETQYF.

V and J are TRBV6-6 and TRBJ2-7; 7 bases are shared with TRBD2. Germline-derived CDR1 and CDR2 are MNHNY and SVGAGI (reference sequence). Losses at the gene ends were 0 bases for V and 2 bases for J; bases not matched to a gene: 4. The CDR3 is made up of 15 amino acids. CDR3 region: CASSYSASGAYEQYF. DNA for the CDR3: TGTGCCAGCAGTTACTCGGCTAGCGGAGCCTACGAGCAGTACTTC.

The gene calls are TRBV28 and TRBJ1-4; weak D call: TRBD1 (6 bases). Trimming cost V 4 bases and J 4 bases, with 10 bases left between them. This CDR3 region has 14 residues. Germline-derived CDR1 and CDR2 are MDHEN and SYDVKM. Here the CDR3 reads CASSSRGFNEKLFF. The CDR3 region has the DNA TGTGCCAGCAGTTCCAGGGGTTTTAATGAAAAACTGTTTTTT.